Each of the 30 T cell receptor beta chains below was sequenced from the same sample in a study of neurological immune-mediated disorders. From the 5' RACE reads, TCRdb called clonotypes with MiXCR, one entry per CDR3 protein. The sample includes around 70,000 distinct CDR3 sequences, 3.2% seen only once; the top ten take more than 4.5%. Sequenced input: PBMCs. The receptors were gathered from a woman aged 45-65 years with multiple sclerosis.

A remark on this clonotype: The conserved final phenylalanine or tryptophan is absent from the CDR3, which likely points to a read error. The rearrangement uses TRBV20-1 and TRBJ1-2; 9 bases map to TRBD1. J was trimmed by 7 bases and V by 6 bases; bases with no gene match: 9. The CDR3 extends over 13 amino acids. From germline, CDR1 is DFQATT and CDR2 SNEGSKA (reference sequence). CDR3 region: CSAPEQGASGYTN. The CDR3 DNA is TGCAGTGCGCCGGAACAGGGGGCAAGTGGCTACACCAAC.

This clonotype was counted ten times or more. The gene calls are TRBV19 and TRBJ2-7, with 8 bases fitting TRBD2. CDR3 length equals 13 residues. The junction had 8 bases not matched to a gene; V was cut back by 9 bases and J by 4 bases. The germline V gene encodes CDR1 LNHDA and CDR2 SQIVND (reference sequence). The DNA of the CDR3 is TGTGCCAGCGGCGGTAGCGGGATTTACGAGCAGTACTTC. Its translation: CASGGSGIYEQYF.

To note about this clonotype: A clone one base away is much larger, so this may be a read error. The CDR3 region is CASSQTNYLQGRENQYF. CDR3 in DNA: TGTGCCAGCAGTCAAACCAACTATCTACAGGGGCGGGAGAACCAGTACTTC. The chain carries TRBV28 and TRBJ2-5, with D perhaps matching TRBD1 or TRBD2 (7 bases each). The CDR3 runs to 17 residues. Germline V gene lookup returns CDR1 MDHEN and CDR2 SYDVKM.

This clonotype has at least ten counts. The chain is built from TRBV20-1 and TRBJ2-1; D gene uncertain. Trimming took 4 bases from V and 4 from J, leaving 5 bases between them. There are 11 residues in the CDR3. Germline assignment: CDR1 DFQATT and CDR2 SNEGSKA (reference sequence). CDR3 in DNA: TGCAGTGCTATTAGATACAATGAGCAGTTCTTC. It encodes CSAIRYNEQFF.

In its sample, this clonotype was seen many times. CDR3 nucleotide sequence: TGTGCCAGCAGTGAACGGGAGGGTAACACCGGGGAGCTGTTTTTT. It specifies CASSEREGNTGELFF. This rearrangement joins TRBV6-1 to TRBJ2-2, with TRBD2 identical over 8 bases. Trimming at V came to 2 bases and at J to 2 bases, leaving 1 base not matched to a gene. The CDR3 is 15 amino acids. CDR1 MNHNS and CDR2 SASEGT come from the germline V gene.

This clonotype was recorded many times. The V and J genes are TRBV5-1 and TRBJ2-2; D is perhaps TRBD1 or TRBD2 (7 bases each). This CDR3 is 16 amino acids long. CDR1 and CDR2 from the germline V gene are SGHRS and YFSETQ. The germline V and J ends were trimmed by 4 bases and 3 bases, with 16 bases remaining between them. CDR3 sequence reads: CASSRQGGSDTGELFF. The CDR3 nucleotides read TGCGCCAGCAGCAGACAGGGAGGGAGTGACACCGGGGAGCTGTTTTTT.

This clonotype was seen at least ten times. This CDR3 is CASSLERGLDEKLFF. Here the CDR3 DNA reads TGCGCCAGCAGCTTGGAGAGGGGGCTCGATGAAAAACTGTTTTTT. The chain joins TRBV5-1 to TRBJ1-4; TRBD1 agrees at 7 bases. The V gene's germline CDR1 is SGHRS and CDR2 YFSETQ. V was pared by 0 bases and J by 6 bases, with 5 bases of the junction left unmatched. The CDR3 contains 15 residues.

In this sample, this clonotype turned up many times. The chain uses TRBV28 and TRBJ2-1; 7 nucleotides match TRBD1. The CDR3 consists of 17 residues. The germline gives CDR1 MDHEN, CDR2 SYDVKM. J gave up 3 bases and V 3 bases, and 11 bases lay outside the gene matches. CDR3 sequence reads: CASSFRDREGDYNEQFF. In DNA, the CDR3 is TGTGCCAGCAGTTTCCGAGACAGGGAAGGAGACTACAATGAGCAGTTCTTC.

This clonotype appeared a few times. The chain joins TRBV11-3 to TRBJ1-1; the D gene is possibly TRBD1 (6 bases). The germline CDR1 and CDR2 sequences are SGHNT and YENEEA. This CDR3 has 14 amino acids. V lost 4 bases and J 1 base, leaving 10 bases between the germline ends. CDR3 in amino acids: CASSWDIGNTEAFF. The CDR3 coding sequence is TGTGCCAGCAGCTGGGACATCGGGAACACTGAAGCTTTCTTT. Together with reference TRBV11-3 and TRBJ1-1, the CDR3 gives the full variable domain: EAGVVQSPRYKIIEKKQPVAFWCNPISGHNTLYWYLQNLGQGPELLIRYENEEAVDDSQLPKDRFSAERLKGVDSTLKIQPAELGDSAVYLCASSWDIGNTEAFFGQGTRLTVV.

The table lists this clonotype with a few counts. This may arise from a read error, as a much more abundant clone is one base away. This chain uses TRBV2 with TRBJ1-5, with TRBD1 matching 9 bases. There are 13 residues in the CDR3. In germline, CDR1 is SNHLY, CDR2 FYNNEI. The CDR3: CASSGTGDQPQNF. In DNA form, the CDR3 reads TGTGCCAGCAGTGGGACAGGGGATCAGCCCCAGAATTTT.

This clonotype appeared many times. This sequence joins TRBV27 and TRBJ2-7; 11 bases agree with TRBD1. J lost 7 bases, V lost 5 bases, and 10 bases had no gene match. Per the germline V gene, CDR1 is MNHEY and CDR2 is SMNVEV (reference sequence). The CDR3 is 15 amino acids. The CDR3 here is CASSPTDRGPREQYF. CDR3 bases: TGTGCCAGCAGTCCTACGGACAGGGGGCCGCGGGAGCAGTACTTC.

This clonotype occurred a few times. A read error may explain this, as a much larger clone is one base away. The rearrangement links TRBV6-5 to TRBJ2-7; perhaps TRBD1 as D (5 bases). CDR3 length equals 13 residues. Germline V gene data show CDR1 as MNHEY and CDR2 as SVGAGI. V shed 2 bases and J shed 7 bases, with 12 bases lying between them. The CDR3 sequence: CASSYTGSGEQYF. As DNA, the CDR3 is TGTGCCAGCAGTTACACAGGATCAGGGGAGCAGTACTTC.

Ten or more counts support this clonotype. The chain joins TRBV7-2 to TRBJ2-1, with D perhaps matching TRBD2 (6 bases). The CDR3 consists of 14 residues. V was pared by 2 bases and J by 2 bases, with 7 bases between. In germline, CDR1 is SGHTA, CDR2 FQGNSA. CDR3 protein: CASSLTGAYNEQFF. The CDR3 DNA follows: TGTGCCAGCAGCTTAACGGGAGCCTACAATGAGCAGTTCTTC.

This clonotype showed up many times. Compared with germline, one end of the junction differs, possibly owing to a read error. The V gene is TRBV7-7, the J gene TRBJ1-5; maybe TRBD1 (5 bases). The length of the CDR3 is 15 residues. Germline V gives CDR1 SSHAT, CDR2 FNYEAQ (reference sequence). The CDR3 here is CASSREGQGNQPQHF. Here the CDR3 DNA reads TGTGCTAGCAGCAGAGAGGGGCAGGGCAATCAGCCCCAGCATTTT.

This clonotype was recorded many times. The V call is TRBV7-2, the J call TRBJ2-1; D gene uncertain. The V gene lost 2 bases and the J gene lost 5 bases, with 7 bases spanning the gap. Germline V gene sequence: CDR1 SGHTA, CDR2 FQGNSA. The CDR3 runs 13 residues. CDR3 sequence: CASSLTRDNEQFF. For the CDR3, the DNA is TGTGCCAGCAGCTTAACACGGGACAATGAGCAGTTCTTC.

With regard to this clonotype: It may be a read error: a sequence one base away is much more abundant. The V and J genes are TRBV20-1 and TRBJ2-2, with 7 bases identical to TRBD2. V gave up 6 bases and J gave up 5 bases; unmatched junction bases: 6. The CDR3 sequence is 13 residues long. Per the germline V gene, CDR1 is DFQATT and CDR2 is SNEGSKA (reference sequence). The CDR3 sequence: CSAQGEGTGELFF. The CDR3 nucleotides read TGCAGTGCCCAAGGGGAGGGGACCGGGGAGCTGTTTTTT.

This clonotype occurred many times. Here the CDR3 DNA reads TGCGCCAGCAGCTCAGTAAGCGGGGAAATCTACAATGAGCAGTTCTTC. It is translated as CASSSVSGEIYNEQFF. The chain recombines TRBV5-1 with TRBJ2-1; 7 positions match TRBD2. Germline V CDR1 and CDR2: SGHRS, YFSETQ. The ends lost 3 bases at V and 3 bases at J; junction bases unmatched: 9. The CDR3 has 16 residues.

This clonotype was recorded at least ten times. DNA of the CDR3: TGTGCCAGCAGCCAAGATCGAGGGGGCCGACCCCAGCATTTT. Its translation is CASSQDRGGRPQHF. This rearrangement joins TRBV4-2 to TRBJ1-5, with TRBD1 matching 7 bases. Germline V gives CDR1 LGHNA, CDR2 YNFKEQ. This CDR3 region has 14 residues. J lost 10 bases, V lost 0 bases, and 6 bases had no gene match.

This clonotype was counted at least ten times. CDR3 nucleotides: TGTGCCAGCAGCTTAGGACGGCACGGGTACACCGGGGAGCTGTTTTTT. Its protein is CASSLGRHGYTGELFF. The rearrangement links TRBV7-2 to TRBJ2-2; D gene uncertain. Trimming removed 1 base from V and 3 bases from J, with 12 bases in between. Germline V lookup: CDR1 SGHTA, CDR2 FQGNSA. The CDR3 runs 16 residues. Combining the CDR3 with reference TRBV7-2 and TRBJ2-2 gives the whole variable domain GAGVSQSPSNKVTEKGKDVELRCDPISGHTALYWYRQSLGQGLEFLIYFQGNSAPDKSGLPSDRFSAERTGGSVSTLTIQRTQQEDSAVYLCASSLGRHGYTGELFFGEGSRLTVL.

This clonotype was observed at least ten times. V gene TRBV5-1 combines with J gene TRBJ2-3; 13 bases match TRBD2. The CDR3 extends over 18 amino acids. The germline CDR1 and CDR2 sequences are SGHRS and YFSETQ. The V gene end was trimmed by 4 bases and the J gene end by 1 base; junction bases not matched to a gene: 9. CDR3 in DNA: TGCGCCAGCAGCAAGAGGACTAGCGGGAGAGGGGGCACAGATACGCAGTATTTT. Its protein product is CASSKRTSGRGGTDTQYF.

On this clonotype itself: The CDR3 ends on some other residue instead of the conserved phenylalanine or tryptophan, so this is likely a read error. The CDR3 reads CSARNIAGELETQYN. The CDR3 bases are TGCAGTGCTAGAAATATAGCGGGAGAGTTGGAGACCCAGTACAAC. V gene TRBV20-1 combines with J gene TRBJ2-5; 9 positions agree with TRBD2. The trim removed 2 bases at V and 5 bases at J, leaving 9 bases unmatched. The germline gives CDR1 DFQATT, CDR2 SNEGSKA (reference sequence). The CDR3 runs to 15 residues.

This clonotype has ten or more counts. The chain joins TRBV27 to TRBJ1-6; TRBD1 might be the D (6 bases). This CDR3 comprises 19 residues. Germline V lookup: CDR1 MNHEY, CDR2 SMNVEV (reference sequence). Trimming cost V 5 bases and J 0 bases, with 20 bases left between them. Written as DNA, the CDR3 is TGTGCCAGCAGTCAGGTCGGGGGGCTGGCGAGCTCCTATAATTCACCCCTCCACTTT. This codes for CASSQVGGLASSYNSPLHF.

This clonotype was recorded at least ten times. V and J are TRBV5-1 and TRBJ2-1; TRBD2 matches at 9 bases. CDR3 size: 17 residues. V dropped 1 base and J dropped 6; count of bases not matched to a gene: 11. Germline CDR1 and CDR2: SGHRS and YFSETQ. Written as DNA, the CDR3 is TGCGCCAGCAGCTTGTTCGCTAGCGGGGTAAAGATCAATGAGCAGTTCTTC. Encoded protein: CASSLFASGVKINEQFF.

The sample holds many counts of this clonotype. The V call is TRBV4-3, the J call TRBJ2-1; D may be TRBD1 (6 bases). The V and J ends lost 2 bases and 4 bases respectively, with 12 bases between them. Looked up from germline, CDR1 is LGHNA and CDR2 is YSLEER. The CDR3 has 15 amino acids. CDR3 sequence reads: CASSQQNTGYNEQFF. CDR3 nucleotide sequence: TGCGCCAGCAGCCAACAAAATACAGGGTACAATGAGCAGTTCTTC.

This clonotype was observed at least ten times. The chain couples TRBV7-9 to TRBJ2-1; D gene unclear. Germline V lookup: CDR1 SEHNR, CDR2 FQNEAQ (reference sequence). Trimming cost V 2 bases and J 7 bases, with 15 bases left between them. The length of the CDR3 is 15 residues. CDR3: CASSLWSSLGNEQFF. CDR3 nucleotides: TGTGCCAGCAGCTTATGGTCTTCGTTAGGGAATGAGCAGTTCTTC.

At least ten counts were recorded for this clonotype. This rearrangement joins TRBV5-1 to TRBJ2-3; unclear D gene. Germline CDR1 is SGHRS and CDR2 is YFSETQ. V lost 3 bases, J lost 7 bases, and 12 bases lay in between. The CDR3 spans 13 residues. As DNA, the CDR3 is TGCGCCAGCAGCTCAGCAGGCCAGAATACGCAGTATTTT. As protein: CASSSAGQNTQYF.

This clonotype has a count of ten or more. The rearrangement joins TRBV5-1 to TRBJ1-2, with TRBD1 as a possible D gene (5 bases). Germline CDR1 and CDR2: SGHRS and YFSETQ. V was shortened by 5 bases and J by 5 bases, with 10 bases between the two germline ends. The CDR3 length is 12 residues. For the CDR3, the DNA is TGCGCCAGCAGGGGGGACGATTATGGCTACACCTTC. Translation: CASRGDDYGYTF.

This clonotype was seen ten or more times. The chain joins TRBV6-5 to TRBJ2-2; D is perhaps TRBD1 (6 bases). The V gene lost 5 bases and the J gene lost 0 bases, with 10 bases spanning the gap. This CDR3 has 15 residues. CDR1 is MNHEY and CDR2 is SVGAGI in the germline V gene. CDR3 in DNA: TGTGCCAGCAGTCCCGGACAGTCGAACACCGGGGAGCTGTTTTTT. Translating gives CASSPGQSNTGELFF.

This clonotype was seen at least ten times. This rearrangement joins TRBV20-1 to TRBJ2-4; no definite D call. V was pared by 4 bases and J by 5 bases, with 12 bases between. CDR1 is DFQATT, CDR2 SNEGSKA, per germline (reference sequence). The CDR3 has 13 amino acids. The chain's CDR3 is CSATFNRENIQYF. CDR3 nucleotide sequence: TGCAGTGCTACATTCAACCGGGAAAACATTCAGTACTTC.

This clonotype was seen repeatedly, ten times or more. The V call is TRBV7-9, the J call TRBJ1-1, with D hard to call. Between the trimmed V and J ends, which lost 2 bases and 1 base, there was a span of 8 bases. Germline lookup yields CDR1 SEHNR and CDR2 FQNEAQ (reference sequence). This CDR3 is 14 amino acids long. The CDR3 nucleotides are TGTGCCAGCAGCTTAACGCGAACGAACACTGAAGCTTTCTTT. Protein product: CASSLTRTNTEAFF.